Presented here are 28 T cell receptor beta chains from one specimen sequenced in a study of breast tumors, draining lymph nodes, adjacent tissues (dated by TCRdb to 2016 to 2018). The receptor library was made with multiplex PCR. The listed sequencing device is Illumina HiSeq 2000. The public reads were reprocessed in TCRdb via fastp at Q25 and MiXCR, keeping in-frame beta chains. Entries are consolidated by CDR3 protein sequence, retaining the most common genes and DNA. A total of around 66,000 distinct CDR3 sequences appear in this sample, less than 45% of them only once. Around 8% of the sample is taken by the ten largest. Sequencing was done on a sample of breast tumor tissue. The receptor source for this set is a female donor with breast cancer. Some clones in this sample may be carry-over from other donors' samples.

This clonotype was seen repeatedly, ten times or more. The chain is built from TRBV5-1 and TRBJ1-5; D not certain. Germline loops: CDR1 SGHRS, CDR2 YFSETQ. CDR3 length: 15 amino acids. V lost 0 bases and J 3 bases, leaving 10 bases between the germline ends. CDR3 region: CASSLEGGDNQPQHF. The CDR3 coding sequence is TGCGCCAGCAGCTTGGAGGGAGGTGACAATCAGCCCCAGCATTTT.

This clonotype was observed at least ten times. The rearrangement links TRBV10-3 to TRBJ2-7; D tentatively reads TRBD1 or TRBD2 (6 bases each). Between the trimmed V and J ends, which lost 10 bases and 0 bases, there was a span of 25 bases. This CDR3 has 17 residues. Germline CDR1 ENHRY, CDR2 SYGVKD. CDR3: CATGTQGTGRTSYEQYF. CDR3 nucleotides: TGTGCCACCGGGACACAAGGAACTGGGAGGACCTCCTACGAGCAGTACTTC.

This clonotype has more than one count but fewer than ten. CDR3: CASSLDSGAEAFF. The CDR3 nucleotides are TGTGCCAGCAGCTTAGATTCAGGGGCTGAAGCTTTCTTT. The chain joins TRBV11-3 to TRBJ1-1, with D possibly TRBD1 on 6 matching bases. The CDR3 is 13 amino acids. V was clipped by 0 bases and J by 6 bases, with 8 bases between them. Per germline, CDR1 SGHNT and CDR2 YENEEA.

In its sample, this clonotype was seen many times. This chain uses TRBV5-1 with TRBJ2-1; unclear D gene. Germline-derived CDR1 and CDR2 are SGHRS and YFSETQ. The CDR3 is made up of 13 amino acids. V was shortened by 1 base and J by 6 bases, with 8 bases between the two germline ends. Written as DNA, the CDR3 is TGCGCCAGCAGCTTGCGCCAAGGCAATGAGCAGTTCTTC. Protein product: CASSLRQGNEQFF.

This clonotype came up many times. V and J are TRBV20-1 and TRBJ2-7; D call uncertain. This CDR3 is built from 12 residues. Germline assignment: CDR1 DFQATT and CDR2 SNEGSKA (reference sequence). V was clipped by 0 bases and J by 4 bases, with 7 bases between them. This CDR3 is CSARDEYYEQYF. DNA of the CDR3: TGCAGTGCTAGAGATGAGTATTACGAGCAGTACTTC.

This clonotype was seen repeatedly, ten times or more. A read error may explain this, as a much larger clone is one base away. This chain joins TRBV7-2 and TRBJ1-2; perhaps TRBD1 as D (6 bases). Germline V lookup: CDR1 SGHTA, CDR2 FQGNSA. CDR3 length equals 14 residues. The CDR3 DNA sequence: TGTGCCAGCACCCTATGGGGGGGCAACTATGGCTGCACCTTC. Its protein is CASTLWGGNYGCTF.

The rearrangement links TRBV20-1 to TRBJ2-5; 8 bases are a match to TRBD1. The CDR3 contains 14 residues. The V and J ends lost 7 bases and 5 bases, in that order; junction bases with no gene match: 12. Germline CDR1 is DFQATT and CDR2 is SNEGSKA (reference sequence). The CDR3 coding sequence is TGCAGTGTTCCTGGACAGGGAGGCGGCGAGACCCAGTACTTC. Protein: CSVPGQGGGETQYF.

Comments on this clonotype: The conserved closing phenylalanine or tryptophan is absent in this CDR3, likely reflecting a read error. The limits of the CDR3 on the DNA are not certain, so only TCRdb's listed CDR3 is given. The chain links TRBV20-1 to TRBJ1-2; TRBD1, as called in the table, went unchecked against the DNA. The germline V gene has CDR1 DFQATT and CDR2 SNEGSKA (reference sequence). Counting both end residues, the CDR3 totals 11 amino acids. The CDR3 is CSAKGTAGRTY.

The V gene is TRBV15, the J gene TRBJ1-4; the D gene is possibly TRBD1 (6 bases). V lost 3 bases and J 8 bases, leaving 16 bases between the germline ends. The CDR3 runs to 15 residues. Germline V gives CDR1 LNHNV, CDR2 YYDKDF (reference sequence). The CDR3 DNA reads TGTGCCACCAGCAGTAGCGGGGGCTTAGGCGAAAAACTGTTTTTT. Its translation: CATSSSGGLGEKLFF.

This clonotype was observed at least ten times. The chain carries TRBV10-3 and TRBJ2-1; 7 positions match TRBD2. The CDR3 contains 16 residues. CDR1 ENHRY and CDR2 SYGVKD come from the germline V gene. Germline trimming cut 11 bases from V and 8 bases from J; bases unmatched to any gene: 21. The CDR3 DNA follows: TGTGCCGTTACGCGGGACTACCATCTCTCCTCCCATGAGCAGTTCTTC. Residues: CAVTRDYHLSSHEQFF.

This clonotype was picked up many times. The chain is built from TRBV2 and TRBJ1-5; D remains unclear. Trimming removed 7 bases at V and 5 bases at J, with 12 bases between. This CDR3 comprises 13 residues. Germline values: CDR1 SNHLY, CDR2 FYNNEI. Here the CDR3 reads CASKQLTDQPQHF. For the CDR3, the DNA is TGTGCCAGCAAACAGCTAACTGATCAGCCCCAGCATTTT.

Only a few counts were recorded for this clonotype. A much larger clone differs from this one at a single base, so this may be a read error. The chain has TRBV20-1 and TRBJ2-7, with 13 bases matching TRBD2. Per germline, CDR1 DFQATT and CDR2 SNEGSKA (reference sequence). The CDR3 sequence is 15 residues long. The V gene end was trimmed by 1 base and the J gene end by 1 base; junction bases not matched to a gene: 1. The CDR3 coding sequence is TGCAGTGCTAGAGGGACTAGCGGGAGTTCCTACGAGCAGTACTTC. Its protein is CSARGTSGSSYEQYF.

The chain recombines TRBV11-2 with TRBJ1-4; tentative D call: TRBD1 (5 bases). V gave up 4 bases and J gave up 6 bases, with 15 bases separating them. The CDR3 contains 15 residues. Germline loops: CDR1 SGHAT, CDR2 FQNNGV. The CDR3 region is CASSSLRATDEKLFF. CDR3 DNA sequence: TGTGCCAGCAGCTCCCTTAGGGCGACAGATGAAAAACTGTTTTTT.

V usage is TRBV15 and J usage is TRBJ2-3; TRBD2 matches at 11 bases. The germline gives CDR1 LNHNV, CDR2 YYDKDF (reference sequence). V shed 3 bases and J 4 bases; nucleotides not matched to a gene: 6. The CDR3 is 16 residues long. The CDR3 DNA reads as TGTGCCACCAGCAGCTTAGCGGGGGGGAGGTCAGATACGCAGTATTTT. Its translation: CATSSLAGGRSDTQYF.

This chain joins TRBV28 and TRBJ2-1; no clear D gene. The CDR3 totals 8 residues. The germline gives CDR1 MDHEN, CDR2 SYDVKM. The CDR3 region has the DNA TGTCCCAAATTTGAGCAGTTCTTC. This encodes CPKFEQFF.

This clonotype appeared many times. The rearrangement joins TRBV7-8 to TRBJ2-7; D uncertain. Germline assignment: CDR1 SGHVS and CDR2 FQNEAQ. CDR3 length: 14 amino acids. The V end was cut by 4 bases, the J end by 3 bases, with 13 bases between. CDR3 residues: CASSSSGRLYEQYF. The CDR3 nucleotides read TGTGCCAGCAGCTCGTCAGGACGGCTCTACGAGCAGTACTTC. Full variable domain (remainder filled in from reference TRBV7-8 and TRBJ2-7): GAGVSQSPRYKVAKRGQDVALRCDPISGHVSLFWYQQALGQGPEFLTYFQNEAQLDKSGLPSDRFFAERPEGSVSTLKIQRTQQEDSAVYLCASSSSGRLYEQYFGPGTRLTVT.

Remarks on this clonotype: The CDR3 ends on some other residue instead of the conserved phenylalanine or tryptophan, so this is likely a read error. It is unclear where the CDR3 begins or ends on the DNA, so no DNA is shown, and the CDR3 is as TCRdb lists it. The CDR3 loop reads CASSEQGVGTS. The J gene is TRBJ2-6, the V gene TRBV13; TRBD1, the D gene given by the table, was not confirmed from the DNA. The germline V gene encodes CDR1 PRHDT and CDR2 FYEKMQ (reference sequence). The CDR3 length is 11 residues, termini included.

This sequence joins TRBV3-1 and TRBJ1-1; perhaps TRBD1 as D (5 bases). This CDR3 region has 13 residues. The V end lost 1 base, the J end lost 9 bases, and 12 bases lay between the germline ends. The germline V gene has CDR1 LGHDT and CDR2 YNNKEL (reference sequence). CDR3 region: CASSQATEYQAFF. The CDR3 DNA sequence: TGTGCCAGCAGCCAAGCGACAGAGTACCAAGCTTTCTTT.

This clonotype was detected ten times or more. The chain recombines TRBV7-9 with TRBJ2-1, with D unresolved. Germline V gene lookup returns CDR1 SEHNR and CDR2 FQNEAQ (reference sequence). Trimming pared 8 bases from V and 2 bases from J, leaving 7 bases between. The length of the CDR3 is 12 residues. The CDR3 protein is CASRLAYNEQFF. The CDR3 DNA reads as TGTGCCAGCCGGCTAGCCTACAATGAGCAGTTCTTC.

To note about this clonotype: Given a much more abundant clone one base away, this may be a read error. The V call is TRBV15, the J call TRBJ1-1; D ambiguous. In germline, CDR1 is LNHNV, CDR2 YYDKDF (reference sequence). This CDR3 has 16 residues. CDR3: CATSRAGGARNTGAFF. DNA for the CDR3: TGTGCCACCAGCAGGGCGGGCGGAGCGCGGAACACTGGAGCTTTCTTT.

Many counts were recorded for this clonotype. This chain links TRBV27 with TRBJ1-4, with D possibly matching TRBD1 (6 bases). Trimming removed 8 bases at V and 4 bases at J, with 14 bases between. CDR1 is MNHEY, CDR2 SMNVEV, per germline (reference sequence). The CDR3 consists of 14 residues. CDR3: CASATGYGNEKLFF. In nucleotides, the CDR3 is TGTGCCAGCGCAACAGGGTACGGTAATGAAAAACTGTTTTTT.

The V and J genes are TRBV20-1 and TRBJ2-7, with D perhaps matching TRBD2 (5 bases). Germline CDR1 is DFQATT and CDR2 is SNEGSKA (reference sequence). The V end was cut by 1 base, the J end by 3 bases, with 10 bases between. The CDR3 has 13 residues. CDR3: CSARAPGNYEQYF. In DNA, the CDR3 is TGCAGTGCTAGAGCGCCGGGGAACTACGAGCAGTACTTC.

This clonotype was picked up many times. V gene TRBV18 combines with J gene TRBJ1-2, with 12 bases lining up with TRBD1. CDR1 is KGHSH and CDR2 is LQKENI in the germline V gene. The CDR3 has 15 residues. After removal of 6 bases from V and 8 bases from J, the junction contained 10 bases not matched to a gene. This chain's CDR3 is CASSLGTGGREGYTF. As DNA, the CDR3 is TGTGCCAGCTCCCTCGGGACAGGGGGCCGAGAGGGCTACACCTTC.

As to this clonotype: This clone may be a read error of a much larger clone one base away. The chain couples TRBV6-6 to TRBJ2-1; D possibly corresponds to TRBD2 (6 bases). Deletions cut 5 bases from V and 3 bases from J, with 23 bases between. CDR1 MNHNY and CDR2 SVGAGI come from the germline V gene (reference sequence). The CDR3 length is 18 residues. In DNA form, the CDR3 reads TGTGCCAGCAGTCCACGGACTACCATACCCGTGGTCTACAATGAGCAGTTCTTC. It is translated as CASSPRTTIPVVYNEQFF.

V and J are TRBV29-1 and TRBJ1-1; 7 bases fit TRBD1. V shed 3 bases and J 4 bases; nucleotides not matched to a gene: 8. This CDR3 region has 14 residues. The germline V gene has CDR1 SQVTM and CDR2 ANQGSEA. CDR3 nucleotides: TGCAGCGTTGATAGAGCAGGGGGTATCACTGAAGCTTTCTTT. Translating it yields CSVDRAGGITEAFF.

This clonotype appeared once. In DNA form, the CDR3 reads TGTGCCAGTAGTAACCGCGGGACTAGCGGCTTATCTAGCACAGATACGCAGTATTTT. This codes for CASSNRGTSGLSSTDTQYF. The gene calls are TRBV19 and TRBJ2-3; 11 bases fit TRBD2. The CDR3 consists of 19 residues. V lost 4 bases to trimming and J lost 0 bases; unmatched junction nucleotides: 12. From germline, CDR1 is LNHDA and CDR2 SQIVND (reference sequence).

This clonotype has a handful of counts. The rearrangement links TRBV6-5 to TRBJ1-2, with D unresolved. Germline assignment: CDR1 MNHEY and CDR2 SVGAGI. The CDR3 loop spans 16 amino acids. V was pared by 0 bases and J by 8 bases, with 19 bases between. As DNA, the CDR3 is TGTGCCAGCAGTTACTCGGTATCCGGCGATTTCCAAGGCTACACCTTC. It yields the protein CASSYSVSGDFQGYTF.

This clonotype has more than one count but fewer than ten. The V and J genes are TRBV6-5 and TRBJ2-4, with D unresolved. Germline V gene lookup returns CDR1 MNHEY and CDR2 SVGAGI. V was shortened by 0 bases and J by 8 bases, with 8 bases between the two germline ends. The length of the CDR3 is 13 residues. The CDR3 coding sequence is TGTGCCAGCAGTTACTCGGTTGGAGACATTCAGTACTTC. Encoded protein: CASSYSVGDIQYF.